The clone carrying this T cell receptor beta chain has just one count. Antigen: not known. Primers included in the PCR were 60 Vbeta and 13 Jbeta primers. Using immunoSEQ multiplex PCR, the repertoire was profiled, and TCRdb retains in-frame clones only, with some absent. This sample yields 200,000 to 250,000 clones, of which roughly 83% are seen a single time; roughly 0.66% belongs to the top ten. These data are taken from a study of cytomegalovirus exposure and HLA in healthy donors. The CDR3 length is 13 residues. CDR1 LNHDA and CDR2 SQIVND come from the germline V gene (reference sequence). The V and J ends lost 9 bases and 2 bases respectively, with 10 bases between them. Findings of the study overall: In the analysis, some V segments, TRBV6-2 and TRBV6-3 included, were excluded as indistinguishable.

Specimen: PBMCs. The rearrangement links TRBV19 to TRBJ1-4; D is perhaps TRBD1 (5 bases). The TCR sequence derives from a boy younger than 10 in good health and CMV-seronegative. CDR3 region: CASGPGTNEKLFF. In DNA form, the CDR3 reads TGTGCCAGCGGGCCAGGGACTAATGAAAAACTGTTTTTT.